The T cell receptor beta chain described here comes from a study of blood T cell repertoires in COVID-19. The method was immunoSEQ multiplex PCR; TCRdb's version includes in-frame clones alone and lacks a portion of them. The table includes hundreds of thousands of clones, more than 75% detected once. CDR3 length equals 15 residues. V lost 3 bases to trimming and J lost 4 bases; unmatched junction nucleotides: 4. Germline assignment: CDR1 MNHNS and CDR2 SASEGT. Sequencing was performed on PBMCs or T cells enriched from blood (not recorded which). The TCR sequence derives from a woman between 50 and 59 years old who had recovered from COVID-19. This sequence joins TRBV6-1 and TRBJ2-7; TRBD2 aligns across 12 bases. CDR3 sequence reads: CASSEAGLAGYEQYF. The DNA for the CDR3 is TGTGCCAGCAGTGAGGCGGGACTAGCGGGTTACGAGCAGTACTTC.